The 2 T cell receptor beta chains below come from one sample, sequenced in a study of molecular identifiers for immune sequencing clone quantification. TCRdb analysed the PCR reads with MiXCR anew, one entry per CDR3 protein. This table has tens of thousands of distinct CDR3 sequences, approximately 18% appearing once. Sequences were obtained from naive CD8+ T cells from blood, with Jurkat cell RNA spiked in. Subset reported: FACS-sorted CD8+CD4-CCR7+CD45RA+ naive T cells. These receptors were taken from a human donor in good health. Some libraries in this study had Jurkat cell RNA spiked in.

This clonotype was found many times. The chain carries TRBV20-1 and TRBJ1-2; the D is unclear. The V end lost 2 bases, the J end lost 6 bases, and 7 bases lay between the germline ends. The CDR3 is 11 residues long. Germline CDR1 reads DFQATT; CDR2 reads SNEGSKA (reference sequence). The CDR3 DNA reads TGCAGTGCTAGAAAGGAGAATGGCTACACCTTC. The encoded protein is CSARKENGYTF.

This clonotype was recorded at least ten times. The V gene is TRBV6-1, the J gene TRBJ1-1; D call uncertain. The CDR3 has 14 amino acids. V was cut by 4 bases and J by 0 bases, with 9 bases left in between. Looked up from germline, CDR1 is MNHNS and CDR2 is SASEGT. The CDR3 DNA reads as TGTGCCAGCAGTGTACCTCAAATGAACACTGAAGCTTTCTTT. Protein: CASSVPQMNTEAFF.